Below, 29 T cell receptor beta chains from the same sample are listed, as sequenced in a study of T cells in localized non-small cell lung cancer. Clones were sequenced by immunoSEQ multiplex PCR, and TCRdb holds only the in-frame ones, with some missing. This sample carries 15,000 to 20,000 clones, 83% of them seen once, and the ten largest clones take about 35%. The sequencing here drew on peripheral blood, taken before any cancer treatment. Source of these receptors: a male donor at least 60 years old with stage III lung adenocarcinoma.

This clone was observed a few times. J is TRBJ1-1 and V is TRBV5-6; 7 bases are a match to TRBD1. CDR3 length: 12 residues. Trimming cost V 3 bases and J 8 bases; bases outside gene matches: 4. The germline V gene encodes CDR1 SGHDT and CDR2 YYEEEE. The CDR3 nucleotides are TGTGCCAGCAGCTGGGGGACAGTCGAAGCTTTCTTT. Translation gives CASSWGTVEAFF.

The rearrangement uses TRBV6-6 and TRBJ1-5; D might be TRBD1 (5 bases). The CDR3 has 14 amino acids. V was clipped by 4 bases and J by 0 bases, with 7 bases between them. Germline lookup yields CDR1 MNHNY and CDR2 SVGAGI (reference sequence). The CDR3, as DNA: TGTGCCAGCAGTTTGACAGATAGCAATCAGCCCCAGCATTTT. Encoded protein: CASSLTDSNQPQHF.

This chain uses TRBV7-9 with TRBJ2-5, with D possibly TRBD1 on 5 matching bases. The V end was cut by 5 bases, the J end by 2 bases, with 9 bases between. Germline-derived CDR1 and CDR2 are SEHNR and FQNEAQ (reference sequence). The CDR3 runs 13 residues. The CDR3 DNA follows: TGTGCCAGCAGCCCGGACATACAAGAGACCCAGTACTTC. Protein product: CASSPDIQETQYF.

This chain connects TRBV25-1 to TRBJ2-1; 8 bases are a match to TRBD2. The V gene's germline CDR1 is MGHDK and CDR2 SYGVNS. V shed 4 bases and J 2 bases; nucleotides not matched to a gene: 7. The CDR3 runs to 16 residues. CDR3 in amino acids: CASSGTGGAAYNEQFF. The CDR3 region has the DNA TGTGCCAGCAGTGGAACCGGGGGGGCCGCCTACAATGAGCAGTTCTTC.

The chain combines TRBV5-1 with TRBJ2-7; D assignment may be TRBD1 or TRBD2 (6 bases each). From germline, CDR1 is SGHRS and CDR2 YFSETQ. Deletions cut 2 bases from V and 2 bases from J, with 11 bases between. CDR3 length: 14 amino acids. The CDR3 DNA reads TGCGCCAGCAGCTTATCGGAGGGGGCCTACGAGCAGTACTTC. It yields the protein CASSLSEGAYEQYF.

This chain links TRBV28 with TRBJ1-6; 7 bases fit TRBD1. V was pared by 2 bases and J by 9 bases, with 4 bases of the junction left unmatched. Germline CDR1 MDHEN, CDR2 SYDVKM. This CDR3 spans 14 amino acids. CDR3 region: CASSLEGASSPLHF. In nucleotides, the CDR3 is TGTGCCAGCAGTTTAGAGGGGGCGAGTTCACCCCTCCACTTT. Full variable domain (remainder filled in from reference TRBV28 and TRBJ1-6): DVKVTQSSRYLVKRTGEKVFLECVQDMDHENMFWYRQDPGLGLRLIYFSYDVKMKEKGDIPEGYSVSREKKERFSLILESASTNQTSMYLCASSLEGASSPLHFGNGTRLTVT.

The rearrangement uses TRBV10-3 and TRBJ2-3; 8 bases align to TRBD2. This CDR3 has 14 amino acids. V was clipped by 7 bases and J by 5 bases; unmatched bases: 8. Germline CDR1 reads ENHRY; CDR2 reads SYGVKD. In DNA, the CDR3 is TGTGCCATCAAGATGGCGGGGGGCCAAGATACGCAGTATTTT. Protein sequence: CAIKMAGGQDTQYF.

J is TRBJ1-5 and V is TRBV19; the D gene is possibly TRBD1 (5 bases). With 5 bases removed from V and 7 bases from J, the gap between germline ends came to 18 bases. The CDR3 contains 15 residues. Germline V gene lookup returns CDR1 LNHDA and CDR2 SQIVND (reference sequence). CDR3 DNA sequence: TGTGCCAGTAGTTCGGGTGGCAGGGTGGGGCAGCCCCAGCATTTT. This encodes CASSSGGRVGQPQHF.

CDR3 sequence: CASSYSPQGMNEKLFF. CDR3 coding DNA: TGTGCCAGCAGTTACTCCCCACAGGGGATGAATGAAAAACTGTTTTTT. The chain uses TRBV6-5 and TRBJ1-4, with TRBD1 matching 7 bases. The germline V gene has CDR1 MNHEY and CDR2 SVGAGI. With V trimmed by 0 bases and J by 5 bases, 6 bases remained unmatched. This CDR3 comprises 16 residues.

This rearrangement joins TRBV29-1 to TRBJ1-1; D remains ambiguous. This CDR3 comprises 11 residues. The ends were cut back, 5 bases at V and 1 base at J, with 5 bases in the middle. CDR1 and CDR2 from the germline V gene are SQVTM and ANQGSEA. This chain's CDR3 is CSVRKNTEAFF. In DNA, the CDR3 is TGCAGCGTTCGCAAGAACACTGAAGCTTTCTTT. The full variable domain, its missing parts supplied by reference TRBV29-1 and TRBJ1-1, is SAVISQKPSRDICQRGTSLTIQCQVDSQVTMMFWYRQQPGQSLTLIATANQGSEATYESGFVIDKFPISRPNLTFSTLTVSNMSPEDSSIYLCSVRKNTEAFFGQGTRLTVV.

This clone has only one observation. The chain employs TRBV6-5 and TRBJ1-1; D remains unclear. V lost 1 base and J 1 base, leaving 4 bases between the germline ends. Germline V gene sequence: CDR1 MNHEY, CDR2 SVGAGI. This CDR3 region has 13 residues. CDR3 nucleotides: TGTGCCAGCAGTTACTGGGAGAACACTGAAGCTTTCTTT. The encoded protein is CASSYWENTEAFF.

The chain couples TRBV30 to TRBJ2-6; D is undetermined. The CDR3 loop spans 13 amino acids. Germline loops: CDR1 GTSNPN, CDR2 SVGIG (reference sequence). Deletions cut 2 bases from V and 1 base from J, with 3 bases between. The CDR3 nucleotides are TGTGCCTGGAGTTGGTCTGGGGCCAACGTCCTGACTTTC. Translated: CAWSWSGANVLTF.

The chain employs TRBV10-2 and TRBJ1-6; TRBD1 might be the D (5 bases). Germline V gene data show CDR1 as WSHSY and CDR2 as SAAADI. The CDR3 has 15 amino acids. V dropped 8 bases and J dropped 7 bases, with 18 bases sitting between them. CDR3 nucleotide sequence: TGCGCCAGCGCGCTTGAGGGGTTGGGAAATTCACCCCTCCACTTT. This encodes CASALEGLGNSPLHF.

V usage is TRBV11-2 and J usage is TRBJ1-1; D is unresolved. Between the trimmed V and J ends, which lost 5 bases and 4 bases, there was a span of 11 bases. Germline lookup yields CDR1 SGHAT and CDR2 FQNNGV. This CDR3 is 13 amino acids long. CDR3 residues: CASSLVSGTEAFF. CDR3 nucleotide sequence: TGTGCCAGCAGCCTAGTTTCGGGCACTGAAGCTTTCTTT. Variable domain in full (rest from reference TRBV11-2 and TRBJ1-1): EAGVAQSPRYKIIEKRQSVAFWCNPISGHATLYWYQQILGQGPKLLIQFQNNGVVDDSQLPKDRFSAERLKGVDSTLKIQPAKLEDSAVYLCASSLVSGTEAFFGQGTRLTVV.

The gene calls are TRBV5-1 and TRBJ2-3; perhaps TRBD1 as D (6 bases). Trimming stripped 2 bases from V and 2 bases from J, with 12 bases between. Looked up from germline, CDR1 is SGHRS and CDR2 is YFSETQ. The CDR3 loop spans 15 amino acids. Here the CDR3 reads CASSFSRGFTDTQYF. CDR3 sequence (DNA): TGCGCCAGCAGCTTCTCCAGGGGTTTCACAGATACGCAGTATTTT.

As regards this clone: At one end, the junction sequence differs from germline, possibly due to a read error. J is TRBJ1-1 and V is TRBV18; the D gene is possibly TRBD1 (5 bases). Germline V gives CDR1 KGHSH, CDR2 LQKENI. The CDR3 has 17 residues. The CDR3 spells CASSPQALTAMNTEAFF. CDR3 nucleotides: TGTGCCAGCTCTCCACAGGCGCTGACAGCCATGAACACTGAAGCTTTCTTT.

The chain joins TRBV5-1 to TRBJ2-7; weak D call: TRBD2 (7 bases). V gave up 0 bases and J gave up 6 bases, with 19 bases separating them. There are 16 residues in the CDR3. CDR1 SGHRS and CDR2 YFSETQ come from the germline V gene. The DNA for the CDR3 is TGCGCCAGCAGCTTGGGGCAGACAGGCGGCGGGGGCGAGCAGTACTTC. Its protein product is CASSLGQTGGGGEQYF.

By frequency in the sample, this clone is medium-sized. The chain joins TRBV2 to TRBJ1-5, with unresolved D. The CDR3 has 14 residues. Germline V gene data show CDR1 as SNHLY and CDR2 as FYNNEI. V lost 6 bases and J lost 0, with 9 bases in between. The DNA for the CDR3 is TGTGCCAGCAGGCAGGAATATAGCAATCAGCCCCAGCATTTT. This gives the protein CASRQEYSNQPQHF.

This clone was found a few times. The chain links TRBV30 to TRBJ1-4; weak D call: TRBD1 (6 bases). The CDR3 extends over 13 amino acids. V shed 1 base and J shed 7 bases, with 10 bases lying between them. Germline V gene data show CDR1 as GTSNPN and CDR2 as SVGIG (reference sequence). For the CDR3, the DNA is TGTGCCTGGAGTGGACAGGTTGCTGAAAAACTGTTTTTT. It codes for CAWSGQVAEKLFF.

V gene TRBV10-1 combines with J gene TRBJ2-2; the D is unclear. The CDR3 contains 13 residues. Trimming cost V 3 bases and J 5 bases, with 7 bases left between them. CDR1 and CDR2 from the germline V gene are WNHNN and SYGVQD (reference sequence). The CDR3 region is CASSDRVTGELFF. In DNA, the CDR3 is TGCGCCAGCAGTGATAGGGTTACCGGGGAGCTGTTTTTT.

V usage is TRBV27 and J usage is TRBJ1-4; possible D gene TRBD1, 5 bases. The V gene lost 5 bases and the J gene lost 0 bases, with 19 bases spanning the gap. The CDR3 is 18 amino acids. The germline V gene has CDR1 MNHEY and CDR2 SMNVEV (reference sequence). In DNA form, the CDR3 reads TGTGCCAGCAGTCCACTCTGGATTACAGGAGCAACTAATGAAAAACTGTTTTTT. As protein: CASSPLWITGATNEKLFF. Full variable domain (missing parts from reference TRBV27 and TRBJ1-4): EAQVTQNPRYLITVTGKKLTVTCSQNMNHEYMSWYRQDPGLGLRQIYYSMNVEVTDKGDVPEGYKVSRKEKRNFPLILESPSPNQTSLYFCASSPLWITGATNEKLFFGSGTQLSVL.

The J gene is TRBJ2-7, the V gene TRBV18; 10 bases line up with TRBD2. V lost 2 bases to trimming and J lost 5 bases; unmatched junction nucleotides: 6. The CDR3 spans 15 residues. Looked up from germline, CDR1 is KGHSH and CDR2 is LQKENI. The CDR3 region is CASSPSGAGGDEQYF. The CDR3, as DNA: TGTGCCAGCTCACCAAGTGGAGCGGGGGGGGACGAGCAGTACTTC.

The chain employs TRBV19 and TRBJ1-5, with D uncertain. Germline CDR1 reads LNHDA; CDR2 reads SQIVND (reference sequence). The V and J ends lost 4 bases and 7 bases respectively, with 11 bases between them. The CDR3 is made up of 13 amino acids. The CDR3 nucleotides are TGTGCCAGTAGTACCCAGACTAACCAGCCCCAGCATTTT. Protein product: CASSTQTNQPQHF. The entire variable domain, with the rest obtained from reference TRBV19 and TRBJ1-5, is as follows: DGGITQSPKYLFRKEGQNVTLSCEQNLNHDAMYWYRQDPGQGLRLIYYSQIVNDFQKGDIAEGYSVSREKKESFPLTVTSAQKNPTAFYLCASSTQTNQPQHFGDGTRLSIL.

The chain employs TRBV10-3 and TRBJ2-7, with D possibly matching TRBD2 (8 bases). The V end lost 5 bases, the J end lost 3 bases, and 26 bases lay between the germline ends. The germline gives CDR1 ENHRY, CDR2 SYGVKD. This CDR3 contains 18 residues. Here the CDR3 DNA reads TGTGCCATCAGTCAGGGGGTCGGTGGTAGCGGGATTTTCTACGAGCAGTACTTC. This codes for CAISQGVGGSGIFYEQYF.

The chain is built from TRBV18 and TRBJ2-1; the D call may be TRBD1 or TRBD2 (6 bases each). Germline loops: CDR1 KGHSH, CDR2 LQKENI. V was clipped by 2 bases and J by 5 bases, with 16 bases between them. The CDR3 is 16 amino acids. The CDR3 DNA is TGTGCCAGCTCACCAGGGGGCGGGGTTGTCAACAATGAGCAGTTCTTC. It translates to CASSPGGGVVNNEQFF.

The rearrangement joins TRBV11-2 to TRBJ2-4, with a tentative D call TRBD1 (5 bases). Trimming took 0 bases from V and 3 from J, leaving 6 bases between them. CDR3 size: 14 residues. The germline V gene encodes CDR1 SGHAT and CDR2 FQNNGV. The CDR3 spells CASSLDRDKNIQYF. DNA of the CDR3: TGTGCCAGCAGCTTAGACAGGGACAAAAACATTCAGTACTTC.

This chain links TRBV15 with TRBJ2-1; TRBD2 matches 9 bases. Germline loops: CDR1 LNHNV, CDR2 YYDKDF (reference sequence). This CDR3 has 15 amino acids. The junction had 7 bases not matched to a gene; V was cut back by 1 base and J by 9 bases. The CDR3 sequence is CATSRVGGGGLEQFF. In DNA, the CDR3 is TGTGCCACCAGCAGAGTAGGCGGGGGGGGACTTGAGCAGTTCTTC.

This clone was detected once. The chain has TRBV10-3 and TRBJ1-6; D perhaps matches TRBD1 (6 bases). The V gene's germline CDR1 is ENHRY and CDR2 SYGVKD. The CDR3 has 13 amino acids. Trimming left V 10 bases short and J 9 bases short, with 16 bases between. The CDR3 region has the DNA TGTGCCACCTTGGGGGGGCGGACTTCACCCCTCCACTTT. This sequence encodes CATLGGRTSPLHF.

V and J are TRBV7-2 and TRBJ2-7; D gene unclear. Trimming took off 1 base at V and 3 bases at J, with 13 bases between the two ends. The CDR3 is made up of 15 amino acids. CDR1 is SGHTA, CDR2 FQGNSA, per germline. The CDR3 DNA reads TGTGCCAGCAGCTTAGACCCCTCGCCCCGCTACGAGCAGTACTTC. The encoded protein is CASSLDPSPRYEQYF.